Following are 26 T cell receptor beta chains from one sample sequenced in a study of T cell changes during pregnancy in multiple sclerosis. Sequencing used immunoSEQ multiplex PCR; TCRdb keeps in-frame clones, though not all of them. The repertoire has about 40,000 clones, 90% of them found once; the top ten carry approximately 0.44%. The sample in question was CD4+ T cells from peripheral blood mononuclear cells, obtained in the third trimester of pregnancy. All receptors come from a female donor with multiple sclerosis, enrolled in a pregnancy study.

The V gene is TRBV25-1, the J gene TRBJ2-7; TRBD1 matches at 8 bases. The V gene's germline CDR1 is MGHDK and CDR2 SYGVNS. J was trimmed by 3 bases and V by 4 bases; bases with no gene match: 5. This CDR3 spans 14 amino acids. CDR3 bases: TGTGCCAGCAGTGCCCGGACAGGGCACTACGAGCAGTACTTC. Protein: CASSARTGHYEQYF.

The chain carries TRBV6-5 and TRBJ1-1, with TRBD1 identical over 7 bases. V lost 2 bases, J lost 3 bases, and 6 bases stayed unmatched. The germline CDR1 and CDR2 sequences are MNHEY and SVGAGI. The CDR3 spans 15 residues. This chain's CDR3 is CASSYTRQGHTEAFF. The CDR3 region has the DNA TGTGCCAGCAGTTACACTAGACAGGGTCACACTGAAGCTTTCTTT.

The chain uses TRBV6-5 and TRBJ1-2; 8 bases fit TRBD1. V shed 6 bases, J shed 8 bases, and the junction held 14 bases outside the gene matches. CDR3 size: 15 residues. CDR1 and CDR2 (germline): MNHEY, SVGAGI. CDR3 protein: CASRRQGAQSQGYTF. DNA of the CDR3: TGTGCCAGCAGGAGGCAGGGGGCGCAAAGTCAGGGCTACACCTTC.

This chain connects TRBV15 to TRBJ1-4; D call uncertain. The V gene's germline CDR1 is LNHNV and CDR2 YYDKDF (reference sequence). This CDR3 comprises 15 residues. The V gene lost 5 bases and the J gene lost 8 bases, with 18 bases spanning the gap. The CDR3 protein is CATSWLGGVAEKLFF. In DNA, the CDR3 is TGTGCCACCAGCTGGTTGGGTGGAGTCGCGGAAAAACTGTTTTTT.

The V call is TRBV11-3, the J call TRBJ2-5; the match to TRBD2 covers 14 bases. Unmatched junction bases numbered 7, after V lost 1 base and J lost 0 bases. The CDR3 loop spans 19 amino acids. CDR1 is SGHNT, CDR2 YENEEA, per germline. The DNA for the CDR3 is TGTGCCAGCAGCTTAGGTGGACTAGCGGGAGGAAATAACCAAGAGACCCAGTACTTC. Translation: CASSLGGLAGGNNQETQYF.

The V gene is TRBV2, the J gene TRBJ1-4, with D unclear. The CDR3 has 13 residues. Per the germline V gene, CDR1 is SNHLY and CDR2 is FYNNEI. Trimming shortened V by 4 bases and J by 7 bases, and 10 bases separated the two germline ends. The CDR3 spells CASSAGIGEKLFF. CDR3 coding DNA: TGTGCCAGCAGTGCGGGGATAGGTGAAAAACTGTTTTTT.

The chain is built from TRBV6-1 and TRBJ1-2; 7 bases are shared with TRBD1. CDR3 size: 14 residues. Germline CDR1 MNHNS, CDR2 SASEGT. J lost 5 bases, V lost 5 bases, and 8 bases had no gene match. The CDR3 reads CASSHGDSTYGYTF. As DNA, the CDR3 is TGTGCCAGCAGTCATGGGGACAGCACTTATGGCTACACCTTC.

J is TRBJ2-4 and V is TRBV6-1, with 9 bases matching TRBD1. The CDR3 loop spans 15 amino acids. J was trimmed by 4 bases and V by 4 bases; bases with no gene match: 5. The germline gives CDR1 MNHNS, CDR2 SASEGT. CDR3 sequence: CASSVDRGQKNIQYF. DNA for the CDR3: TGTGCCAGCAGTGTGGACAGGGGTCAAAAAAACATTCAGTACTTC.

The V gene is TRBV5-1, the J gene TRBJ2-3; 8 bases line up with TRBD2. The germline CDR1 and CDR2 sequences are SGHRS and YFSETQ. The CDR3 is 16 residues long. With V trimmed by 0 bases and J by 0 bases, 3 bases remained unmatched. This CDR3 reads CASSLGLAGSTDTQYF. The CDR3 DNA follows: TGCGCCAGCAGCTTGGGCCTAGCGGGCAGCACAGATACGCAGTATTTT.

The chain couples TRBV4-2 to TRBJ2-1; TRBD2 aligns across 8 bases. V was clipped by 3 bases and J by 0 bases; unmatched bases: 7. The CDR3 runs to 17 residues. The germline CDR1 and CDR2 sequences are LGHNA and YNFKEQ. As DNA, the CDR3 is TGTGCCAGCAGCCAGCGTAGCGGGAAGGGCTCCTACAATGAGCAGTTCTTC. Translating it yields CASSQRSGKGSYNEQFF.

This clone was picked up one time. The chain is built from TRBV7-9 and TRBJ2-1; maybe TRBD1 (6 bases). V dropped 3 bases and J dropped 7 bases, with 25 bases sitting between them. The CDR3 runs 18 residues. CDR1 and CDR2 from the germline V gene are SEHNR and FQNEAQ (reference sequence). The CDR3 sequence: CASSFAFPGTYGRNEQFF. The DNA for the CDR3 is TGTGCCAGCAGCTTCGCCTTCCCTGGGACATATGGAAGGAATGAGCAGTTCTTC.

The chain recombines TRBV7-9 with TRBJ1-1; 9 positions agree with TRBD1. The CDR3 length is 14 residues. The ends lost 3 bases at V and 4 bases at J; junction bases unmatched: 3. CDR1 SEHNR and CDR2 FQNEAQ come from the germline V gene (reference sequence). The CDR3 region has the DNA TGTGCCAGCAGCTTCGGACAGGGGTTCACTGAAGCTTTCTTT. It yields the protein CASSFGQGFTEAFF.

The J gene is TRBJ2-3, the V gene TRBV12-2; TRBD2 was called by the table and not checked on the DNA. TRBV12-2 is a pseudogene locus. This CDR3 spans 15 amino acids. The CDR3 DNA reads TGTGCAGGTTACCGGGACTTTCCTCGGACAGATACGCAGTATTTT. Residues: CAGYRDFPRTDTQYF.

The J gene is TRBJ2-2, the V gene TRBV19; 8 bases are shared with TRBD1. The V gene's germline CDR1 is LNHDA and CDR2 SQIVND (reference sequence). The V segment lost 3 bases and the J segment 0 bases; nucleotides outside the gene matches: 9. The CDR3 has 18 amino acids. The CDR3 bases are TGTGCCAGTAGTATTCTGGGCAGGGGGCTATCGAACACCGGGGAGCTGTTTTTT. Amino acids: CASSILGRGLSNTGELFF.

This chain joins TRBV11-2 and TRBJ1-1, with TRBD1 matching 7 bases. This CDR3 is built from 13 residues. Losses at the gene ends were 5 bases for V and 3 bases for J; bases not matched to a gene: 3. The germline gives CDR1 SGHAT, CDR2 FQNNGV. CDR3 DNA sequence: TGTGCCAGCAGCCTAACAGGGGACACTGAAGCTTTCTTT. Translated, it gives CASSLTGDTEAFF.

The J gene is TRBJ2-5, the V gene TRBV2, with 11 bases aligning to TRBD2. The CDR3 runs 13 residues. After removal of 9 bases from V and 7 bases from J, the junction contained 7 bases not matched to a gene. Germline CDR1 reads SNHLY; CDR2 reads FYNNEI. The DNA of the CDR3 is TGTGCCAGTACTAGCGGGAGTATCGGGACCCAGTACTTC. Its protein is CASTSGSIGTQYF.

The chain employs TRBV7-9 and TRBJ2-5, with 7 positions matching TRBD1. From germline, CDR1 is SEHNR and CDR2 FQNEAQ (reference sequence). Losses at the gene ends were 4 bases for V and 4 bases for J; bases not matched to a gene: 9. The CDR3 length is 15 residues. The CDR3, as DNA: TGTGCCAGCAGCTCCCGACAGGGAAGTCGAGAGACCCAGTACTTC. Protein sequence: CASSSRQGSRETQYF. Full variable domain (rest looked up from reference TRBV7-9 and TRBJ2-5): DTGVSQNPRHKITKRGQNVTFRCDPISEHNRLYWYRQTLGQGPEFLTYFQNEAQLEKSRLLSDRFSAERPKGSFSTLEIQRTEQGDSAMYLCASSSRQGSRETQYFGPGTRLLVL.

DNA of the CDR3: TGTGCCAGCAGTGGAGCGGGGGCAAACACTGAAGCTTTCTTT. This gives the protein CASSGAGANTEAFF. The chain is built from TRBV6-1 and TRBJ1-1, with D possibly being TRBD1 (6 bases). Trimming cost V 4 bases and J 2 bases, with 11 bases left between them. CDR1 MNHNS and CDR2 SASEGT come from the germline V gene. This CDR3 contains 14 residues.

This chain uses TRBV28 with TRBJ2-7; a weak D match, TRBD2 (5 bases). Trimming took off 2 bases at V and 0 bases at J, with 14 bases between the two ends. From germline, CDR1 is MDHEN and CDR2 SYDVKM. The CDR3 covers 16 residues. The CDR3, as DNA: TGTGCCAGCAGTTTAGCCCTAGCCCCAAACTCCTACGAGCAGTACTTC. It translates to CASSLALAPNSYEQYF.

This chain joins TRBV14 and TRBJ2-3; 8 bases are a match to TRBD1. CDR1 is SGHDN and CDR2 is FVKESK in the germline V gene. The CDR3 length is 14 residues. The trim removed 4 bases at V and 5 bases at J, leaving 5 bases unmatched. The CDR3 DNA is TGTGCCAGCAGCCCCCGGACAGGGCTAGATACGCAGTATTTT. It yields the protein CASSPRTGLDTQYF.

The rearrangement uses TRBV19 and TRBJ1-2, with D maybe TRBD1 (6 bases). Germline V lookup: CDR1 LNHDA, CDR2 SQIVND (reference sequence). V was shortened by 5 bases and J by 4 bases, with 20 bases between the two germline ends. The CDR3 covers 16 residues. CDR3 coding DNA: TGTGCCAGTAGTCACCTGGGGGGGGCGGCCTCCTATGGCTACACCTTC. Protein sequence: CASSHLGGAASYGYTF.

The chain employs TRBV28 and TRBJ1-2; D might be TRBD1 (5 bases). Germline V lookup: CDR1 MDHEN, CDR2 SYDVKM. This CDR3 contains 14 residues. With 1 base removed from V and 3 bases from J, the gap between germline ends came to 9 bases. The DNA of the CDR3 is TGTGCCAGCAGTTTATACGGGGACTACTATGGCTACACCTTC. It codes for CASSLYGDYYGYTF.

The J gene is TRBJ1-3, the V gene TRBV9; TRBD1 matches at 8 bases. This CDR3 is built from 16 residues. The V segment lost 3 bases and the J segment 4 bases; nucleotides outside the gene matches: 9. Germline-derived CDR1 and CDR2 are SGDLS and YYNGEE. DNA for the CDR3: TGTGCCAGCAGCGGACAAACAGGGGGACTCGGAAACACCATATATTTT. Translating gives CASSGQTGGLGNTIYF.

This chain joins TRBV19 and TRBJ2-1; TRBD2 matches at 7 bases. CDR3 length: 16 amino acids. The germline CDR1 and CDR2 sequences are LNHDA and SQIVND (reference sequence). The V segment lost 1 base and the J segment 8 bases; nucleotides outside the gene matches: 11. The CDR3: CASSIGRGGSFDEQFF. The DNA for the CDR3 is TGTGCCAGTAGTATAGGGCGGGGCGGGAGCTTTGATGAGCAGTTCTTC.

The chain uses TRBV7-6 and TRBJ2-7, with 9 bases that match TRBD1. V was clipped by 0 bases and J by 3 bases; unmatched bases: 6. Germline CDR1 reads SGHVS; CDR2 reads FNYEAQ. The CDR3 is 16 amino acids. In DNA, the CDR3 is TGTGCCAGCAGCTTAGCCCCGGGACAGGGTGACTACGAGCAGTACTTC. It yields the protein CASSLAPGQGDYEQYF.

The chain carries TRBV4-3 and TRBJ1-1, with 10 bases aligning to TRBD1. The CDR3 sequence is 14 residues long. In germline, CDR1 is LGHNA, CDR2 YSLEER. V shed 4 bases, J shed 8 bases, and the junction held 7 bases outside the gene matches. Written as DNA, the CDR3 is TGCGCCAGCAGCCCGGACAGGGGGGGGTTAGAAGCTTTCTTT. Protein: CASSPDRGGLEAFF.